This T cell receptor (beta chain) stems from a study of blood T cells in healthy people across ages. This clonotype was seen only once. Its antigen is undetermined. This CDR3 contains 17 residues. PCR was performed a second time for about 7 to 12 cycles using a sample-barcoded 5' primer and a J-beta primer mix. The template-switch adaptor, which had 12 random nucleotides, put a tag on each cDNA molecule. Every sample gave at least 2.5 million paired-end reads containing CDR3. Via MiXCR, TCRdb re-called the 5' RACE reads, giving one row per CDR3 protein. The sample lists over 600,000 distinct CDR3 sequences; over 20% were seen once. Study conclusions and caveats: Diversity of TCR beta per million T cells declined in a roughly linear way with age.

V usage is TRBV12-3 or TRBV12-4 and J usage is TRBJ2-5; 10 bases agree with TRBD2. The DNA end favors TRBJ2-7, so the J call may be wrong. The TCR was taken from a man aged 65-85 years in good health. Source material: blood. CDR3: CASSDQTTSGMSYEQYF. CDR3 nucleotides: TGTGCCAGCAGTGACCAGACCACTAGCGGGATGTCCTACGAGCAGTACTTC.